The source of this T cell receptor (beta chain) is a study of human T cells and chemical hapten exposure. Unique molecular identifiers were linked by the library to individual cDNA molecules. As processed by the authors: Sampled TCR counts reached a median of 95,638 per sample, with values ranging from about 20,000 to 700,000. TCRdb redid the calling of the 5' RACE reads with MiXCR, one entry per CDR3 protein. The V and J calls reflect TCRdb's pipeline rather than the authors' work. The table has about 110,000 distinct CDR3 sequences, 15% to 20% seen once. Unseparated into fractions, whole blood served as the source from which total RNA was extracted. Germline lookup yields CDR1 MNHEY and CDR2 SMNVEV (reference sequence). The CDR3 spans 14 residues. V was clipped by 3 bases and J by 5 bases; unmatched bases: 0.

The chain links TRBV27 to TRBJ1-4; TRBD1 aligns across 10 bases. The sequence came from a human donor in good health. In DNA, the CDR3 is TGTGCCAGCAGTTTGACAGGGGGCAATGAAAAACTGTTTTTT. It yields the protein CASSLTGGNEKLFF.